The 27 T cell receptor beta chains reported below all come from one sample, sequenced in a study of regulatory T cells in long-lasting Graves disease (dated by TCRdb to about 2021). According to the study, the label for this sample's time point signals: newly diagnosed GD, antithyroid drugs for less than 3 months. For both TCR sequencing and RNA sequencing, RNA was extracted from PBMCs in TRIzol. Library creation used multiplex PCR. Instrument on record: Illumina HiSeq 4000. To build TCR beta libraries, CDR3 regions were amplified by Arm-PCR using iRepertoire HTBI primers. The public sequencing data were trimmed at Q25 with fastp and processed into clonotypes with MiXCR by TCRdb, which kept only in-frame beta chains. Rows matching on CDR3 protein sequence are summarized as one entry with the most common DNA and genes. The sample table lists about 530,000 distinct CDR3 sequences, about 15% of them with a count of one. The ten largest clones add up to approximately 25% of the sample.

These data were likewise used in another study, on T cells in Graves' hyperthyroidism and ophthalmopathy.

This material consisted of peripheral blood mononuclear cells (PBMCs), taken at new diagnosis, from a patient treated with antithyroid drugs. The receptors stem from a woman aged 40 to 65 with Graves disease. Donor details come from another sample of the same person, matched by shared clones.

There are many counts of this clonotype. The chain couples TRBV28 to TRBJ1-5; D gene ambiguous. The germline V gene has CDR1 MDHEN and CDR2 SYDVKM. The CDR3 is made up of 14 amino acids. Trimming took 1 base from V and 4 from J, leaving 8 bases between them. CDR3 region: CASSLSSTNQPQHF. For the CDR3, the DNA is TGTGCCAGCAGTTTATCGTCGACGAATCAGCCCCAGCATTTT.

This clonotype appeared a single time. A much larger clone lies one base from this, so it may be a read error. The chain joins TRBV24-1 to TRBJ2-1, with D maybe TRBD1 (7 bases). Germline lookup yields CDR1 KGHDR and CDR2 SFDVKD. There are 15 residues in the CDR3. Trimming removed 5 bases from V and 10 bases from J, with 20 bases in between. This chain's CDR3 is CATSGGTANSYEQFF. The CDR3 DNA follows: TGTGCCACCAGTGGCGGGACAGCAAACTCCTACGAGCAGTTCTTC.

This clonotype occurred a few times. The chain links TRBV29-1 to TRBJ2-1; 8 positions match TRBD1. V lost 4 bases to trimming and J lost 5 bases; unmatched junction nucleotides: 10. Germline loops: CDR1 SQVTM, CDR2 ANQGSEA. CDR3 length equals 15 residues. DNA of the CDR3: TGCAGCGTTGTTAAATTACAGGGGGTTAACAATGAGCAGTTCTTC. It translates to CSVVKLQGVNNEQFF.

In this sample, this clonotype turned up many times. J is TRBJ1-5 and V is TRBV10-3; D gene uncertain. Germline assignment: CDR1 ENHRY and CDR2 SYGVKD. Trimming removed 6 bases from V and 1 base from J, with 10 bases in between. The CDR3 sequence is 14 residues long. CDR3 in amino acids: CAISLAESNQPQHF. Written as DNA, the CDR3 is TGTGCCATCAGCCTCGCGGAGAGCAATCAGCCCCAGCATTTT.

Concerning this clonotype: This may stem from a read error, because a much larger clone lies one nucleotide away. The chain employs TRBV29-1 and TRBJ1-1; 7 nucleotides agree with TRBD1. The germline CDR1 and CDR2 sequences are SQVTM and ANQGSEA. Trimming at V came to 7 bases and at J to 0 bases, leaving 14 bases not matched to a gene. The CDR3 consists of 16 residues. CDR3 sequence reads: CSALQGTSCMNTEAFF. In DNA form, the CDR3 reads TGCAGCGCTTTACAGGGGACCTCTTGCATGAACACTGAAGCTTTCTTT.

This clonotype has a count of ten or more. The rearrangement uses TRBV7-3 and TRBJ2-3; weak D call: TRBD2 (7 bases). Between the trimmed V and J ends, which lost 4 bases and 5 bases, there was a span of 16 bases. The germline CDR1 and CDR2 sequences are SGHTA and FQGTGA. CDR3 length equals 15 residues. The DNA of the CDR3 is TGTGCCAGCAGCTCAGGACTAGTAGGGGGAGATACGCAGTATTTT. As protein: CASSSGLVGGDTQYF.

This clonotype has a count of ten or more. This sequence joins TRBV2 and TRBJ1-1; D remains unclear. Trimming shortened V by 3 bases and J by 0 bases, and 11 bases separated the two germline ends. CDR3 length: 15 residues. Per germline, CDR1 SNHLY and CDR2 FYNNEI. CDR3 residues: CASSEGPGMNTEAFF. The DNA of the CDR3 is TGTGCCAGCAGTGAGGGCCCGGGGATGAACACTGAAGCTTTCTTT.

The chain uses TRBV7-9 and TRBJ2-3; TRBD2 matches 10 bases. J gave up 6 bases and V 11 bases, and 8 bases lay outside the gene matches. In germline, CDR1 is SEHNR, CDR2 FQNEAQ (reference sequence). The CDR3 sequence is 13 residues long. CDR3 loop: CASLAGARDTQYF. The DNA of the CDR3 is TGTGCCTCGCTAGCGGGGGCGCGGGATACGCAGTATTTT.

This sequence joins TRBV4-1 and TRBJ2-1; D is perhaps TRBD2 (5 bases). Near its end, the DNA agrees better with TRBJ2-3, so the J call may be wrong. The germline V gene encodes CDR1 MGHRA and CDR2 YSYEKL. The CDR3 covers 14 residues. CDR3 bases: TGCGCCAGCAGCCAACTACTAGACCCAGATACGCAGTATTTT. It specifies CASSQLLDPDTQYF.

This clonotype was counted at least ten times. V is TRBV3-1 and J is TRBJ1-3; maybe TRBD1 (5 bases). The V and J ends lost 4 bases and 0 bases respectively, with 7 bases between them. Per germline, CDR1 LGHDT and CDR2 YNNKEL (reference sequence). The CDR3 sequence is 14 residues long. CDR3 sequence reads: CASSRQSSGNTIYF. CDR3 DNA: TGTGCCAGCAGCCGACAGTCCTCTGGAAACACCATATATTTT.

A few counts support this clonotype. The chain uses TRBV9 and TRBJ1-1; D not certain. Germline loops: CDR1 SGDLS, CDR2 YYNGEE. This CDR3 contains 14 residues. Trimming left V 0 bases short and J 2 bases short, with 8 bases between. The CDR3 region has the DNA TGTGCCAGCAGCGTAGATTTAAGTAACACTGAAGCTTTCTTT. Protein: CASSVDLSNTEAFF. Based on the CDR3 plus reference TRBV9 and TRBJ1-1, the full variable domain is DSGVTQTPKHLITATGQRVTLRCSPRSGDLSVYWYQQSLDQGLQFLIQYYNGEERAKGNILERFSAQQFPDLHSELNLSSLELGDSALYFCASSVDLSNTEAFFGQGTRLTVV.

This clonotype was detected ten times or more. CDR3 region: CASSLAVSGQGLYGYTF. The CDR3 coding sequence is TGTGCCAGCAGTTTAGCAGTTTCGGGACAGGGGTTGTATGGCTACACCTTC. The chain combines TRBV12-3 or TRBV12-4 with TRBJ1-2; 10 bases are a match to TRBD1. V shed 0 bases and J 5 bases; nucleotides not matched to a gene: 9. This CDR3 has 17 residues.

The table lists this clonotype with a count of one. Since a much larger clone is just one base distant, this may be a read error. This chain links TRBV5-6 with TRBJ1-1; D is possibly TRBD1 (5 bases). The CDR3 extends over 15 amino acids. The germline gives CDR1 SGHDT, CDR2 YYEEEE. CDR3: CASSLGRVGWTEALF. In nucleotides, the CDR3 is TGTGCCAGCAGCTTGGGCAGGGTAGGTTGGACTGAAGCTCTCTTT.

This clonotype was observed a few times. CDR3 residues: CASSQDPGTGEQPQHF. The CDR3 DNA sequence: TGCGCCAGCAGCCAAGATCCCGGGACAGGGGAACAGCCCCAGCATTTT. This rearrangement joins TRBV4-1 to TRBJ1-5; the match to TRBD1 covers 10 bases. Germline trimming cut 0 bases from V and 7 bases from J; bases unmatched to any gene: 6. In germline, CDR1 is MGHRA, CDR2 YSYEKL. The CDR3 contains 16 residues.

At least ten counts were recorded for this clonotype. V is TRBV11-2 and J is TRBJ1-3, with 8 bases identical to TRBD1. This CDR3 contains 15 residues. Unmatched junction bases numbered 3, after V lost 1 base and J lost 4 bases. Germline V CDR1 and CDR2: SGHAT, FQNNGV. CDR3 sequence (DNA): TGTGCCAGCAGCTTAGGGACAGGGCGCGGAAACACCATATATTTT. Protein: CASSLGTGRGNTIYF.

There are many counts of this clonotype. This chain joins TRBV11-2 and TRBJ2-3, with 7 bases fitting TRBD2. The CDR3 covers 16 residues. Per the germline V gene, CDR1 is SGHAT and CDR2 is FQNNGV. V dropped 5 bases and J dropped 4; count of bases not matched to a gene: 12. This chain's CDR3 is CASSEEVGGVADTQYF. Written as DNA, the CDR3 is TGTGCCAGCAGCGAAGAGGTGGGGGGGGTCGCAGATACGCAGTATTTT.

This clonotype turned up a few times. CDR3 sequence (DNA): TGCAGCGTTGGGCGGCGCGGGGGGCGGGGTGAGCAGTTCTTC. Translation gives CSVGRRGGRGEQFF. The chain has TRBV29-1 and TRBJ2-1; 8 bases fit TRBD2. The CDR3 spans 14 residues. Germline CDR1 and CDR2: SQVTM and ANQGSEA. The junction had 11 bases not matched to a gene; V was cut back by 4 bases and J by 9 bases.

The rearrangement links TRBV12-3 or TRBV12-4 to TRBJ2-2; 9 positions match TRBD1. J lost 0 bases, V lost 6 bases, and 11 bases had no gene match. The CDR3 spans 18 residues. CDR3 nucleotides: TGTGCCAGCAGCCGAAATGGACAGGGGCGTGCGAACACCGGGGAGCTGTTTTTT. It translates to CASSRNGQGRANTGELFF.

In its sample, this clonotype was seen a few times. The chain couples TRBV15 to TRBJ1-5; D might be TRBD1 (5 bases). The germline V gene has CDR1 LNHNV and CDR2 YYDKDF (reference sequence). The CDR3 is 15 residues long. The V end lost 3 bases, the J end lost 0 bases, and 9 bases lay between the germline ends. This CDR3 is CATSRQGNSNQPQHF. DNA for the CDR3: TGTGCCACCAGCAGGCAGGGAAATAGCAATCAGCCCCAGCATTTT. Drawing the rest from reference TRBV15 and TRBJ1-5, the complete variable domain is DAMVIQNPRYQVTQFGKPVTLSCSQTLNHNVMYWYQQKSSQAPKLLFHYYDKDFNNEADTPDNFQSRRPNTSFCFLDIRSPGLGDTAMYLCATSRQGNSNQPQHFGDGTRLSIL.

The chain is built from TRBV28 and TRBJ2-7; D gene unclear. Trimming removed 5 bases at V and 2 bases at J, with 13 bases between. The CDR3 has 14 amino acids. The germline V gene has CDR1 MDHEN and CDR2 SYDVKM. The CDR3 DNA follows: TGTGCCAGCAGTCGGACCAGCCAGGCCTACGAGCAGTACTTC. Residues: CASSRTSQAYEQYF.

In its sample, this clonotype was seen many times. This chain connects TRBV10-3 to TRBJ1-5, with D tentatively TRBD1 (5 bases). There are 16 residues in the CDR3. Trimming took off 2 bases at V and 1 base at J, with 12 bases between the two ends. Germline lookup yields CDR1 ENHRY and CDR2 SYGVKD. The CDR3 bases are TGTGCCATCAGTGAGGGTGGGGCTACGAGCAATCAGCCCCAGCATTTT. Its translation is CAISEGGATSNQPQHF.

The gene calls are TRBV7-9 and TRBJ2-7, with a weak D call TRBD2 (6 bases). V was trimmed by 1 base and J by 5 bases, leaving 15 bases between them. CDR1 and CDR2 from the germline V gene are SEHNR and FQNEAQ (reference sequence). The CDR3 has 15 amino acids. The CDR3 DNA reads as TGTGCCAGCAGCTTAGAGGGACTCCTCGGCCACGAGCAGTACTTC. Translating gives CASSLEGLLGHEQYF.

The sample holds one count of this clonotype. The chain carries TRBV6-1 and TRBJ2-7; D may match TRBD1 or TRBD2 (5 bases each). Germline values: CDR1 MNHNS, CDR2 SASEGT. This CDR3 has 13 residues. With 6 bases removed from V and 4 bases from J, the gap between germline ends came to 13 bases. In nucleotides, the CDR3 is TGTGCCAGCAGCCCAGGGTCGGGGTACGAGCAGTACTTC. This sequence encodes CASSPGSGYEQYF.

This clonotype was counted only a few times. The chain uses TRBV12-3 or TRBV12-4 and TRBJ1-3; D may be TRBD1 (5 bases). V was shortened by 3 bases and J by 3 bases, with 15 bases between the two germline ends. The CDR3 has 16 residues. Here the CDR3 DNA reads TGTGCCAGCAGTTTTGGTACCCGGGGCTATGGAAACACCATATATTTT. This gives the protein CASSFGTRGYGNTIYF.

This chain uses TRBV5-5 with TRBJ2-3; 7 nucleotides agree with TRBD1. This CDR3 is 15 amino acids long. V gave up 4 bases and J gave up 6 bases; unmatched junction bases: 11. Germline-derived CDR1 and CDR2 are SGHKS and YYEKEE (reference sequence). The CDR3 sequence is CASSRDSRGSDTQYF. For the CDR3, the DNA is TGTGCCAGCAGCCGGGACAGCCGAGGATCCGATACGCAGTATTTT.

Note on this clonotype: This clone may be a read error of a much larger clone one base away. Since no conserved phenylalanine or tryptophan closes the CDR3, a read error is the likely cause. The chain carries TRBV5-1 and TRBJ1-2; 7 bases are shared with TRBD1. CDR1 is SGHRS and CDR2 is YFSETQ in the germline V gene. The CDR3 is made up of 14 amino acids. Trimming took 4 bases from V and 5 from J; bases not matched to a gene: 8. DNA of the CDR3: TGCGCCAGCAGCGGCCGGGACAGCCATTATGGCTACACCTCC. Its translation: CASSGRDSHYGYTS.

Only one count was recorded for this clonotype. This may be a read error, as it is one base from a much larger clone. The rearrangement uses TRBV18 and TRBJ2-4, with a weak D call TRBD2 (5 bases). Germline V gives CDR1 KGHSH, CDR2 LQKENI. This CDR3 has 13 residues. The CDR3 bases are TGTGCCAGCTCACCACCCGGGGAAAACGTTCAGTACTTC. Its translation is CASSPPGENVQYF.